The sequence of this T cell receptor (beta chain) was determined in a study of cytomegalovirus exposure and HLA in healthy donors. On the study more broadly: Early on, a data release was issued that held some 85 million unique TCRs from HLA-typed donors.

Concerning this clone itself: Its target is unknown.

General observations from the study: In a later analysis, across HLA loci, associated TCR counts were highest for DRB1, lowest for HLA-C. In an earlier analysis, productive rearrangement rates for most beta V segments clustered near 87% or 30%.

Donors were nominally healthy when sampled, though unrecorded immune exposures were likely. The study ran its PCR with 60 Vbeta and 13 Jbeta primers. This table comes from immunoSEQ multiplex PCR, and its TCRdb copy is limited to in-frame clones, with some not included. The sample includes 160,000 or so clones, about 73% of them seen just once. The germline V gene has CDR1 MGHRA and CDR2 YSYEKL. The CDR3 covers 13 residues. V was pared by 0 bases and J by 6 bases, with 9 bases between. The chain has TRBV4-1 and TRBJ2-7; D is uncertain. This clonotype was obtained from a woman between 35 and 50 years old in good health and CMV-seronegative. The source material was PBMCs. The CDR3 sequence is CASSQEMSSEQYF. In nucleotides, the CDR3 is TGCGCCAGCAGCCAAGAAATGAGTAGCGAGCAGTACTTC.